A selection of T cell receptor beta chains follows, all from one sample in a study of T-cell reconstitution after alpha-beta-depleted transplantation in children. One entry per CDR3 protein, called by TCRdb with MiXCR from the PCR reads. The table has about 440,000 distinct CDR3 sequences, around two fifths seen once; the top ten hold 25% to 30%. The material sequenced was PBMCs, taken before TCRalphabeta/CD19-depleted stem cell transplant. These TCRs come from a girl aged 2-9 years with aplastic anemia, due to receive a stem cell transplant. Both conserved end residues are part of each CDR3. The order of the fields is CDR3 length, V gene, clone size, D gene, J gene, CDR3 protein, CDR3 DNA. A D gene is named only where the DNA matches it firmly. Size is omitted from some rows. Given values are once, few, many or a class for expanded clones.

14	TRBV4-2	.	.	TRBJ2-7	CASSQTGQSYEQYF	TGTGCCAGCAGCCAAACCGGACAGAGTTACGAGCAGTACTTC
14	TRBV7-2	.	TRBD1	TRBJ1-4	CASSLEGQGGKLFF	TGTGCCAGCAGCTTAGAGGGACAGGGCGGAAAACTGTTTTTT
18	TRBV27	.	.	TRBJ2-7	CASSLRAAGSRTSYEQYF	TGTGCCAGCAGTTTACGGGCCGCCGGAAGTCGGACCTCCTACGAGCAGTACTTC
16	TRBV7-2	many	.	TRBJ2-3	CASSFGPQGSTDTQYF	TGTGCCAGCAGCTTTGGTCCCCAAGGATCTACAGATACGCAGTATTTT
11	TRBV20-1	.	.	TRBJ1-4	CSARQNEKLFF	TGCAGTGCTAGGCAGAATGAAAAACTGTTTTTT
15	TRBV2	.	TRBD2	TRBJ2-1	CASSLTSGGVNEQFF	TGTGCCAGCAGCCTCACTAGCGGAGGGGTCAATGAGCAGTTCTTC
15	TRBV6-1	.	.	TRBJ2-3	CASRRQPIVSDTQYF	TGTGCCAGCAGACGCCAACCCATAGTCTCAGATACGCAGTATTTT
13	TRBV28	many	.	TRBJ1-3	CASNTGFGNTIYF	TGTGCCAGCAATACGGGATTTGGAAACACCATATATTTT
15	TRBV7-6	.	.	TRBJ1-5	CASSPWGNSNQPQHF	TGTGCCAGCAGCCCCTGGGGGAATAGCAATCAGCCCCAGCATTTT
13	TRBV7-9	.	.	TRBJ2-7	CATDGGRSYEQYF	TGTGCCACCGATGGAGGACGCTCCTACGAGCAGTACTTC
13	TRBV11-2	many	.	TRBJ2-7	CASSLGTQYEQYF	TGTGCCAGCAGCTTAGGGACACAGTACGAGCAGTACTTC
14	TRBV29-1	.	.	TRBJ1-2	CSVVQTYGVYGYTF	TGCAGCGTTGTACAGACCTATGGGGTCTATGGCTACACCTTC
15	TRBV20-1	many	.	TRBJ2-3	CRIDRRDGARDTQYF	TGCCGAATTGACCGACGGGACGGGGCGAGAGATACGCAGTATTTT
15	TRBV6-1	.	TRBD1	TRBJ2-7	CASSEWTGGRDEQYF	TGTGCCAGCAGTGAATGGACAGGGGGAAGGGACGAGCAGTACTTC
14	TRBV20-1	.	TRBD1	TRBJ2-4	CSASRRQGENIQYF	TGCAGTGCTAGTCGGCGACAGGGGGAAAACATTCAGTACTTC
14	TRBV20-1	few	.	TRBJ2-7	CSARSRGGRYEQYF	TGCAGTGCTAGGAGTCGAGGGGGGCGGTACGAGCAGTACTTC
16	TRBV18	few	.	TRBJ2-2	CASSPRPPGATGELFF	TGTGCCAGCTCACCACGTCCGCCAGGGGCCACCGGGGAGCTGTTTTTT
13	TRBV30	.	.	TRBJ2-7	CAWTPSRLYEQYF	TGTGCCTGGACCCCATCTCGGCTCTACGAGCAGTACTTC
15	TRBV7-2	once	TRBD2	TRBJ2-3	CASRFRGGRRDTQYF	TGTGCCAGCAGATTCCGGGGGGGCCGTAGAGATACGCAGTATTTT
15	TRBV7-9	.	.	TRBJ1-1	CASSLGGHMNTEAFF	TGTGCCAGCAGCTTGGGCGGACACATGAACACTGAAGCTTTCTTT
15	TRBV28	.	TRBD1	TRBJ1-5	CASNRGLSENQPQHF	TGTGCCAGCAACAGGGGGCTTAGTGAAAATCAGCCCCAGCATTTT
15	TRBV12-3/TRBV12-4	.	.	TRBJ2-3	CASSVMTGTAHTQYF	TGTGCCAGCAGTGTCATGACCGGGACCGCCCATACGCAGTATTTT
15	TRBV12-3/TRBV12-4	few	.	TRBJ1-2	CASSQSGGVIGGYTF	TGTGCCAGCAGCCAATCCGGGGGGGTAATTGGTGGCTACACCTTC
16	TRBV29-1	many	TRBD2	TRBJ2-1	CSVERIAGGQGNEQFF	TGCAGCGTTGAACGTATAGCGGGAGGCCAGGGGAATGAGCAGTTCTTC
13	TRBV5-5	few	.	TRBJ1-5	CASSLEWGGSQHF	TGTGCCAGCAGCTTGGAATGGGGGGGCAGCCAGCATTTT
15	TRBV20-1	.	.	TRBJ2-2	CSARVLAMNTGELFF	TGCAGTGCTAGAGTCCTAGCGATGAACACCGGGGAGCTGTTTTTT
17	TRBV5-1	many	TRBD2	TRBJ2-2	CASSKGLAGGSPGELFF	TGCGCCAGCAGCAAGGGACTAGCGGGAGGATCCCCCGGGGAGCTGTTTTTT
17	TRBV2	.	.	TRBJ2-7	CASSPPPAKSNPYEQYF	TGTGCCAGCAGCCCCCCGCCAGCCAAGAGCAATCCCTACGAGCAGTACTTC
15	TRBV6-1	once	TRBD1	TRBJ2-2	CANQDRGSNTGELFF	TGTGCCAATCAAGACAGGGGGTCGAACACCGGGGAGCTGTTTTTT
11	TRBV13	many	.	TRBJ1-1	CASSGSTEAFF	TGTGCCAGCAGCGGGAGCACTGAAGCTTTCTTT
16	TRBV5-1	many	.	TRBJ1-2	CASSPEQGGANYGYTF	TGCGCCAGCAGCCCAGAACAGGGAGGTGCTAACTATGGCTACACCTTC
16	TRBV5-1	many	.	TRBJ2-1	CASSFRLADPYNEQFF	TGCGCCAGCAGCTTTCGTCTGGCAGATCCCTACAATGAGCAGTTCTTC
18	TRBV5-1	.	TRBD2	TRBJ2-2	CASSLVSGLADNTGELFF	TGCGCCAGCAGCTTGGTATCGGGGCTAGCGGATAACACCGGGGAGCTGTTTTTT
15	TRBV7-2	many	.	TRBJ2-5	CASSLQQGPQETQYF	TGTGCCAGCAGCTTACAACAGGGACCACAAGAGACCCAGTACTTC
17	TRBV4-1	.	TRBD2	TRBJ2-1	CASSQGRGLSSYNEQFF	TGCGCCAGCAGCCAAGGGCGGGGGTTAAGCTCCTACAATGAGCAGTTCTTC
16	TRBV28	many	TRBD2	TRBJ2-7	CASSLSRLAGSYEQYF	TGTGCCAGCAGTTTGAGTAGACTAGCGGGAAGCTACGAGCAGTACTTC
13	TRBV19	few	.	TRBJ1-6	CASSIDRVRRLHF	TGTGCCAGTAGTATAGATAGAGTGCGTCGCCTCCACTTT
16	TRBV6-2/TRBV6-3	many	TRBD1	TRBJ1-5	CASSQQGFIGNQPQHF	TGTGCCAGCAGTCAACAGGGGTTTATTGGCAATCAGCCCCAGCATTTT
13	TRBV7-6	.	TRBD2	TRBJ2-2	CASSTGGTGELFF	TGTGCCAGCAGCACCGGGGGGACCGGGGAGCTGTTTTTT
14	TRBV28	.	TRBD1	TRBJ2-7	CASIQRQGAYEQYF	TGTGCCAGCATTCAAAGACAGGGGGCCTACGAGCAGTACTTC
13	TRBV2	many	.	TRBJ2-7	CASSLESTYEQYF	TGTGCCAGCAGCCTAGAATCCACCTACGAGCAGTACTTC
11	TRBV3-1	many	.	TRBJ2-7	CASSRSGEQYF	TGTGCCAGCAGCCGGAGCGGTGAGCAGTACTTC
21	TRBV20-1	.	TRBD2	TRBJ2-6	CSARDDLLAGVYPSGANVLTF	TGCAGTGCTAGAGATGATCTACTAGCGGGAGTGTACCCTTCTGGGGCCAACGTCCTGACTTTC
15	TRBV7-2	.	.	TRBJ2-7	CASSLGWSGLYEQYF	TGTGCCAGCAGCTTAGGATGGAGCGGGTTATACGAGCAGTACTTC
15	TRBV29-1	.	TRBD2	TRBJ2-1	CSVGAARLAENEQFF	TGCAGCGTTGGGGCAGCCAGGCTAGCGGAAAATGAGCAGTTCTTC
18	TRBV15	few	.	TRBJ2-1	CATSRETGFLAWRGEQFF	TGTGCCACCAGCAGAGAAACGGGATTTCTAGCCTGGCGGGGTGAGCAGTTCTTC